This entry lists 17 T cell receptor beta chains sequenced from one sample in a study of blood T cell repertoires in COVID-19. Sequenced by immunoSEQ multiplex PCR; TCRdb stores in-frame clones only, minus some. The profile shows approximately 300,000 clones, roughly 90% of them singletons. Input material: PBMCs or T cells enriched from blood (not recorded which). Every receptor here comes from a woman in her thirties who had been exposed to COVID-19.

This chain uses TRBV5-6 with TRBJ2-1; D gene ambiguous. V lost 0 bases, J lost 3 bases, and 4 bases lay in between. The CDR3 loop spans 13 amino acids. Germline lookup yields CDR1 SGHDT and CDR2 YYEEEE. CDR3 amino acids: CASSLEHYNEQFF. In DNA form, the CDR3 reads TGTGCCAGCAGCTTGGAGCACTACAATGAGCAGTTCTTC.

The chain is built from TRBV4-1 and TRBJ1-5; D remains ambiguous. The CDR3 is 14 amino acids. The V gene lost 1 base and the J gene lost 8 bases, with 12 bases spanning the gap. Germline assignment: CDR1 MGHRA and CDR2 YSYEKL. Here the CDR3 reads CASSQVVPGEPQHF. The CDR3 DNA is TGCGCCAGCAGCCAAGTCGTCCCCGGGGAGCCCCAGCATTTT.

The genes are TRBV9 and TRBJ2-7, with 12 bases fitting TRBD2. The CDR3 sequence is 16 residues long. Trimming cost V 0 bases and J 3 bases; bases outside gene matches: 4. CDR1 is SGDLS and CDR2 is YYNGEE in the germline V gene. The CDR3 loop is CASSVGGLAGYYEQYF. CDR3 DNA: TGTGCCAGCAGCGTAGGCGGACTAGCGGGGTACTACGAGCAGTACTTC.

J is TRBJ1-1 and V is TRBV18; a weak D match, TRBD1 (5 bases). Trimming stripped 3 bases from V and 6 bases from J, with 14 bases between. Germline V gives CDR1 KGHSH, CDR2 LQKENI. The CDR3 spans 14 residues. The CDR3 loop is CASSPKTGDAEAFF. Written as DNA, the CDR3 is TGTGCCAGCTCACCGAAAACGGGGGACGCTGAAGCTTTCTTT.

V and J are TRBV29-1 and TRBJ1-1, with D unresolved. The germline CDR1 and CDR2 sequences are SQVTM and ANQGSEA. V was clipped by 4 bases and J by 7 bases, with 10 bases between them. This CDR3 spans 11 amino acids. CDR3: CSVGSRFEAFF. CDR3 nucleotide sequence: TGCAGCGTTGGTTCCAGGTTTGAAGCTTTCTTT.

J is TRBJ1-2 and V is TRBV6-1; 8 positions match TRBD1. The CDR3 has 13 residues. Per the germline V gene, CDR1 is MNHNS and CDR2 is SASEGT. V lost 2 bases, J lost 6 bases, and 2 bases stayed unmatched. The CDR3 reads CASSESRGHGYTF. CDR3 DNA: TGTGCCAGCAGTGAATCCAGGGGGCATGGCTACACCTTC.

This chain connects TRBV20-1 to TRBJ1-3; D is possibly TRBD1 (6 bases). Germline CDR1 and CDR2: DFQATT and SNEGSKA (reference sequence). The CDR3 is made up of 14 amino acids. The V and J ends lost 3 bases and 4 bases respectively, with 13 bases between them. This CDR3 reads CSASLQGPGNTIYF. The CDR3 nucleotides are TGCAGTGCTAGTCTTCAGGGGCCAGGAAACACCATATATTTT.

This sequence joins TRBV4-2 and TRBJ1-2; TRBD1 matches 7 bases. The CDR3 extends over 16 amino acids. The V gene end was trimmed by 4 bases and the J gene end by 5 bases; junction bases not matched to a gene: 13. The germline V gene encodes CDR1 LGHNA and CDR2 YNFKEQ. The CDR3 region is CASSPHSGQMEYGYTF. The CDR3 DNA is TGTGCCAGCAGCCCACATTCGGGACAGATGGAGTATGGCTACACCTTC.

The genes are TRBV6-2 or TRBV6-3 and TRBJ1-6; 7 bases are a match to TRBD1. The CDR3 is 21 amino acids. CDR1 and CDR2 from the germline V gene are MNHEY and SVGEGT. With V trimmed by 0 bases and J by 3 bases, 17 bases remained unmatched. Here the CDR3 reads CASSYSLRPGQPNNYNSPLHF. In DNA, the CDR3 is TGTGCCAGCAGTTACTCGCTCAGACCGGGACAGCCGAACAACTATAATTCACCCCTCCACTTT.

The chain recombines TRBV4-2 with TRBJ1-1; TRBD1 matches at 10 bases. The trim removed 2 bases at V and 0 bases at J, leaving 9 bases unmatched. The CDR3 spans 18 residues. CDR1 and CDR2 (germline): LGHNA, YNFKEQ. The CDR3 DNA reads TGTGCCAGCAGCCAACAGGACAGGGGGAATCCCATGAACACTGAAGCTTTCTTT. It specifies CASSQQDRGNPMNTEAFF.

This clone has just one count. This chain uses TRBV9 with TRBJ2-3, with D possibly matching TRBD2 (6 bases). V was clipped by 0 bases and J by 0 bases, with 11 bases between them. The CDR3 runs 16 residues. Germline values: CDR1 SGDLS, CDR2 YYNGEE. The CDR3 DNA follows: TGTGCCAGCAGCGTAGCGAGCGGACTAAGCACAGATACGCAGTATTTT. This translates into CASSVASGLSTDTQYF.

The chain is built from TRBV6-5 and TRBJ2-7; 10 bases align to TRBD2. J gave up 4 bases and V 6 bases, and 9 bases lay outside the gene matches. Germline V gene sequence: CDR1 MNHEY, CDR2 SVGAGI. CDR3 length: 15 amino acids. CDR3 sequence reads: CASSYLTSGVYEQYF. The CDR3 nucleotides are TGTGCCAGCAGCTACCTCACTAGCGGGGTATACGAGCAGTACTTC.

This clone was detected once. This sequence joins TRBV5-1 and TRBJ2-5; weak D call: TRBD1 (6 bases). The V gene lost 1 base and the J gene lost 5 bases, with 21 bases spanning the gap. Germline V gene sequence: CDR1 SGHRS, CDR2 YFSETQ. The CDR3 length is 17 residues. The CDR3 DNA is TGCGCCAGCAGCTTGAGGTCAATTGTTGGGGGCGGTGAGACCCAGTACTTC. Its protein is CASSLRSIVGGGETQYF.

The chain carries TRBV6-4 and TRBJ1-2; maybe TRBD1 (5 bases). The V and J ends lost 5 bases and 4 bases respectively, with 14 bases between them. The germline CDR1 and CDR2 sequences are MRHNA and SNTAGT. There are 14 residues in the CDR3. The DNA of the CDR3 is TGTGCCAGCAGTAGCGACAGCCAGAGCTATGGCTACACCTTC. It is translated as CASSSDSQSYGYTF.

The CDR3 reads CASSLGLAGVKTQYF. The CDR3 nucleotides are TGTGCCAGCAGCTTGGGGCTAGCGGGGGTGAAGACCCAGTACTTC. The rearrangement links TRBV5-8 to TRBJ2-5; 10 nucleotides align to TRBD2. Per the germline V gene, CDR1 is SGHTS and CDR2 is YDEGEE. CDR3 length: 15 amino acids. V shed 0 bases, J shed 6 bases, and the junction held 5 bases outside the gene matches.

This chain uses TRBV7-9 with TRBJ2-1; 11 bases align to TRBD2. The CDR3 contains 13 residues. J lost 14 bases, V lost 1 base, and 4 bases had no gene match. The germline gives CDR1 SEHNR, CDR2 FQNEAQ (reference sequence). The DNA for the CDR3 is TGTGCCAGCAGCTTAGTTAGCGGGGGGGTCAAGTTCTTC. It encodes CASSLVSGGVKFF.

This chain joins TRBV6-1 and TRBJ2-1, with TRBD1 as a possible D gene (6 bases). The germline CDR1 and CDR2 sequences are MNHNS and SASEGT. This CDR3 has 16 residues. V was shortened by 4 bases and J by 1 base, with 14 bases between the two germline ends. The CDR3 sequence is CASSGPQGGSYNEQFF. The CDR3 region has the DNA TGTGCCAGCAGTGGACCACAGGGTGGGTCCTACAATGAGCAGTTCTTC.